The clone carrying this T cell receptor (beta chain) was counted between two and nine times. Assay used: immunoSEQ multiplex PCR; TCRdb lists only in-frame clones, some missing. The sample contains about 800,000 clones, approximately 97% of which appear only once. Terminally differentiated effector memory CD45RA+ cells were excluded from the naive CD8 cells, which were CD45RO-negative and positively selected for CCR7. These data come from a study of shared clonotypes between healthy human individuals. The CDR3 consists of 12 residues. CDR1 is SGHAT, CDR2 FQNNGV, per germline. The germline V and J ends were trimmed by 3 bases and 6 bases, with 5 bases remaining between them.

The gene calls are TRBV11-2 and TRBJ2-2; D remains ambiguous. The sequence came from a man in his thirties or forties in good health. The sequenced material came from naive CD8+ T cells sorted from blood. The CDR3 loop is CASSFPAGELFF. CDR3 nucleotide sequence: TGTGCCAGCAGCTTTCCGGCCGGGGAGCTGTTTTTT. The whole variable domain, remainder taken from reference TRBV11-2 and TRBJ2-2, is EAGVAQSPRYKIIEKRQSVAFWCNPISGHATLYWYQQILGQGPKLLIQFQNNGVVDDSQLPKDRFSAERLKGVDSTLKIQPAKLEDSAVYLCASSFPAGELFFGEGSRLTVL.